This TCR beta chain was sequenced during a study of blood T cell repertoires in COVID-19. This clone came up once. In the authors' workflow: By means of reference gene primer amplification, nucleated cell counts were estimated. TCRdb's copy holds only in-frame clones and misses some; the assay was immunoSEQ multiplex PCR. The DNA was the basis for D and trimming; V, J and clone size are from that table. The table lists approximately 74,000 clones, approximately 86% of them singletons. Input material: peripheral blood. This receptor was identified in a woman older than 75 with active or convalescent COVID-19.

The CDR3 reads CASSHPTGGEQYF. The DNA of the CDR3 is TGTGCCAGCAGCCATCCAACAGGGGGCGAGCAGTACTTC. The gene calls are TRBV7-9 and TRBJ2-7; 8 bases agree with TRBD1. The ends lost 5 bases at V and 6 bases at J; junction bases unmatched: 6. Germline V gene sequence: CDR1 SEHNR, CDR2 FQNEAQ (reference sequence). The CDR3 runs 13 residues.